Included here is one TCR beta chain sequence, with context. Original data processing: Amplification from reference gene primers served as the basis for estimated nucleated cell counts. Data came from immunoSEQ multiplex PCR; TCRdb stores just in-frame clones and leaves some out. V, J and clone size are those of that table, while D and trimming were read from the DNA. The sample has hundreds of thousands of clones; 85% to 90% are singletons. The data belong to a study of blood T cell repertoires in COVID-19. Study in general: COVID-19 samples, acute and convalescent, were from the United States, Italy and Spain. From T cells, B-cell-depleted T cells, or PBMCs came the material, which was cDNA or gDNA.

Seattle patients were enrolled while actively infected and followed longitudinally. The source is a man aged 18 to 29 with COVID-19, enrolled during active disease. Specimen: peripheral blood.

CDR3 loop: CASSGGTGYKDTQYF. As DNA, the CDR3 is TGTGCCAGCAGCGGCGGGACAGGGTATAAGGATACGCAGTATTTT. The V call is TRBV16, the J call TRBJ2-3, with 9 bases lining up with TRBD1. This CDR3 has 15 residues. V lost 5 bases, J lost 6 bases, and 9 bases stayed unmatched. Per germline, CDR1 KGHSY and CDR2 FQNENV. The full variable domain, rest sourced from reference TRBV16 and TRBJ2-3, is GEEVAQTPKHLVRGEGQKAKLYCAPIKGHSYVFWYQQVLKNEFKFLISFQNENVFDETGMPKERFSAKCLPNSPCSLEIQATKLEDSAVYFCASSGGTGYKDTQYFGPGTRLTVL.